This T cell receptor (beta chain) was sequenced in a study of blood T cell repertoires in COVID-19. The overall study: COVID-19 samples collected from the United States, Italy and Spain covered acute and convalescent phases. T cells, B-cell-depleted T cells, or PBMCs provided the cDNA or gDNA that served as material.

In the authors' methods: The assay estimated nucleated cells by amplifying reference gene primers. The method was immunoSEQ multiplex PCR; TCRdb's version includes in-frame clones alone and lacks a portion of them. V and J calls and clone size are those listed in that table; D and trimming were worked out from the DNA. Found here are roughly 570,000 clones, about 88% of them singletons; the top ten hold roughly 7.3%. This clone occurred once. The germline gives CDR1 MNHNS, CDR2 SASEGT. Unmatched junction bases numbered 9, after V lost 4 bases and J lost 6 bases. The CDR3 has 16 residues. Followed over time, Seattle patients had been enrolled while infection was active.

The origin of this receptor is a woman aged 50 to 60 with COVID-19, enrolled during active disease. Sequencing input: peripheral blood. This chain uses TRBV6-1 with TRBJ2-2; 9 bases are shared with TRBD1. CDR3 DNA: TGTGCCAGCAGTGTCCTCCGGACAGGGGCGTCCGGGGAGCTGTTTTTT. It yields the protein CASSVLRTGASGELFF.